One sample yielded the 12 T cell receptor beta chains listed below, sequenced in a study of shared clonotypes between healthy human individuals (dated by TCRdb to 2018 to 2021). Library method: the immunoSEQ multiplex PCR assay. TCRdb's version of the immuneACCESS table is confined to in-frame rearrangements and falls short of the full clone set. An unresolved V gene accounts for under half of the shortfall where checked; the remainder is of unknown origin. The sample has approximately 2.1 million clones on record, just over 90% of them singletons. The leading ten clones occupy under 0.45% of the sample. Sequencing input: naive CD4+ T cells from PBMCs. The label giving this sample's cell subset or site can be read as: CD45RA+ positively selected. All receptors come from a man between 18 and 29 years old in good health. Some clones in this sample may be carry-over from other donors' samples.

This sequence joins TRBV14 and TRBJ2-7, with D possibly TRBD1 on 5 matching bases. The CDR3 has 16 residues. V lost 2 bases and J lost 4, with 18 bases in between. CDR1 and CDR2 (germline): SGHDN, FVKESK. The CDR3 bases are TGTGCCAGCAGCCAACATCTCCAGGGTGGTGTATACGAGCAGTACTTC. Protein product: CASSQHLQGGVYEQYF.

The chain couples TRBV29-1 to TRBJ2-5; D might be TRBD1 (6 bases). V dropped 3 bases and J dropped 5 bases, with 16 bases sitting between them. The CDR3 covers 14 residues. Germline assignment: CDR1 SQVTM and CDR2 ANQGSEA. CDR3 in DNA: TGCAGCGTTGAGTTAGGGGGAATTCGTGAGACCCAGTACTTC. As protein: CSVELGGIRETQYF.

The V and J genes are TRBV7-6 and TRBJ2-7, with a possible D match to TRBD2 (5 bases). Germline CDR1 reads SGHVS; CDR2 reads FNYEAQ. This CDR3 contains 13 residues. V dropped 2 bases and J dropped 6 bases, with 11 bases sitting between them. This CDR3 is CASSLNSGIEQYF. In DNA, the CDR3 is TGTGCCAGCAGCTTAAATTCGGGGATCGAGCAGTACTTC.

Comments on this clone: This sample includes further DNA sequences coding for the same CDR3. The chain employs TRBV5-1 and TRBJ2-1, with 13 bases that match TRBD2. This CDR3 has 15 residues. V gave up 3 bases and J gave up 10 bases; unmatched junction bases: 7. Per the germline V gene, CDR1 is SGHRS and CDR2 is YFSETQ. This chain's CDR3 is CASSSGLAGTNEQFF. CDR3 coding DNA: TGCGCCAGCAGCTCGGGACTAGCGGGGACTAACGAGCAGTTCTTC.

The DNA of the CDR3 is TGTGCCATCAGTGTGGCGGGACGGGGGGCTGAAGCTTTCTTT. Amino acids: CAISVAGRGAEAFF. This chain links TRBV10-3 with TRBJ1-1; maybe TRBD1 (5 bases). Germline V CDR1 and CDR2: ENHRY, SYGVKD. Trimming stripped 4 bases from V and 6 bases from J, with 15 bases between. The CDR3 has 14 amino acids.

This chain connects TRBV10-3 to TRBJ2-1; 11 positions agree with TRBD2. From germline, CDR1 is ENHRY and CDR2 SYGVKD. There are 16 residues in the CDR3. After removal of 4 bases from V and 3 bases from J, the junction contained 5 bases not matched to a gene. This chain's CDR3 is CAISGSGTSGYNEQFF. CDR3 nucleotide sequence: TGTGCCATCAGTGGATCCGGGACTAGCGGCTACAATGAGCAGTTCTTC.

The chain employs TRBV7-2 and TRBJ1-5; D gene ambiguous. The V end lost 2 bases, the J end lost 3 bases, and 14 bases lay between the germline ends. CDR3 length: 16 residues. CDR1 and CDR2 (germline): SGHTA, FQGNSA. The CDR3: CASSLNGAGINQPQHF. The CDR3 nucleotides read TGTGCCAGCAGCTTAAATGGAGCGGGGATCAATCAGCCCCAGCATTTT.

A few counts support this clone. The V and J genes are TRBV30 and TRBJ1-1; TRBD1 aligns across 8 bases. V gave up 4 bases and J gave up 11 bases; unmatched junction bases: 6. CDR3 length: 11 amino acids. The germline V gene encodes CDR1 GTSNPN and CDR2 SVGIG (reference sequence). The CDR3 DNA reads TGTGCCTGGATGGTGGGACAGGCCGCTTTCTTT. This codes for CAWMVGQAAFF. The full variable domain, in which reference TRBV30 and TRBJ1-1 provide the parts outside the CDR3, is SQTIHQWPATLVQPVGSPLSLECTVEGTSNPNLYWYRQAAGRGLQLLFYSVGIGQISSEVPQNLSASRPQDRQFILSSKKLLLSDSGFYLCAWMVGQAAFFGQGTRLTVV.

This chain connects TRBV5-1 to TRBJ1-2, with D possibly TRBD1 on 5 matching bases. This CDR3 region has 16 residues. The ends were cut back, 6 bases at V and 4 bases at J, with 22 bases in the middle. Germline V lookup: CDR1 SGHRS, CDR2 YFSETQ. CDR3 sequence (DNA): TGCGCCAGCACCAGAATTAGCCGGGGGACCTTCTATGGCTACACCTTC. Translating gives CASTRISRGTFYGYTF. Based on the CDR3 plus reference TRBV5-1 and TRBJ1-2, the full variable domain is KAGVTQTPRYLIKTRGQQVTLSCSPISGHRSVSWYQQTPGQGLQFLFEYFSETQRNKGNFPGRFSGRQFSNSRSEMNVSTLELGDSALYLCASTRISRGTFYGYTFGSGTRLTVV.

The chain uses TRBV21-1 and TRBJ2-7; the table's D gene call, TRBD2, was not cross checked with the DNA. TRBV21-1 is reported as a pseudogene. CDR3 length equals 17 residues. CDR3 nucleotide sequence: TGTGCCAGCAGCAAAACGGGGCGTGACGGGGGGCCCTACGAGCAGTACTTC. Its translation: CASSKTGRDGGPYEQYF.

CDR3 nucleotides: TGCGCCAGCAGCCATACGATGGGACAGGGCGATGGCTACACCTTC. It codes for CASSHTMGQGDGYTF. J is TRBJ1-2 and V is TRBV5-1; the match to TRBD1 covers 9 bases. The CDR3 extends over 15 amino acids. V shed 4 bases and J 6 bases; nucleotides not matched to a gene: 10. CDR1 is SGHRS, CDR2 YFSETQ, per germline.

As concerns this clone: Other DNA sequences of this sample code for an identical CDR3. CDR3: CASSFRGYEQYF. The CDR3 DNA sequence: TGTGCCAGCAGCTTTCGGGGGTACGAGCAGTACTTC. This sequence joins TRBV5-6 and TRBJ2-7, with a weak D call TRBD2 (6 bases). The CDR3 covers 12 residues. V was trimmed by 2 bases and J by 4 bases, leaving 7 bases between them. Germline V gene lookup returns CDR1 SGHDT and CDR2 YYEEEE. Complete variable domain (other parts from reference TRBV5-6 and TRBJ2-7): DAGVTQSPTHLIKTRGQQVTLRCSPKSGHDTVSWYQQALGQGPQFIFQYYEEEERQRGNFPDRFSGHQFPNYSSELNVNALLLGDSALYLCASSFRGYEQYFGPGTRLTVT.